These 31 T cell receptor beta chains originate from one sample sequenced in a study of blood T cells in healthy people across ages. The authors ran a second PCR of roughly 6 to 12 cycles using a sample-barcoded 5' primer and a J-beta primer mix. MiXCR, applied by TCRdb to the 5' RACE reads, yields one record per CDR3 protein. The table has roughly 800,000 distinct CDR3 sequences, approximately 25% seen once. A further study also used this sample, focusing on T cells of mothers and their children.

The sample taken for sequencing was blood. The receptor source for this set is a boy younger than 18 in good health.

The chain combines TRBV29-1 with TRBJ2-5; D ambiguous. The J call is in doubt because the DNA end fits TRBJ2-1 better. This CDR3 spans 14 amino acids. Per the germline V gene, CDR1 is SQVTM and CDR2 is ANQGSEA. CDR3 amino acids: CSVDPSRNDNEQFF. In nucleotides, the CDR3 is TGCAGCGTTGACCCCTCTAGGAACGACAATGAGCAGTTCTTC.

The rearrangement links TRBV28 to TRBJ2-7, with D uncertain. Trimming removed 6 bases at V and 5 bases at J, with 14 bases between. Germline V gene lookup returns CDR1 MDHEN and CDR2 SYDVKM. The CDR3 covers 13 residues. CDR3 residues: CASRPGSKNEQYF. Here the CDR3 DNA reads TGTGCCAGCAGACCAGGCAGTAAGAACGAGCAGTACTTC.

This clonotype was seen a few times. The chain is built from TRBV20-1 and TRBJ2-1; 9 bases agree with TRBD1. The CDR3 covers 16 residues. With 8 bases clipped from V and 6 bases from J, the junction kept 17 bases outside the gene matches. Germline V gives CDR1 DFQATT, CDR2 SNEGSKA (reference sequence). The CDR3 DNA sequence: TGCAGTTCTAACCCCTCCGGGACAGGGTCACTCAATGAGCAGTTCTTC. Amino acids: CSSNPSGTGSLNEQFF.

The chain recombines TRBV12-3 or TRBV12-4 with TRBJ2-5; D may be TRBD1 (6 bases). Trimming stripped 3 bases from V and 2 bases from J, with 10 bases between. CDR3 length: 14 residues. The CDR3 loop reads CASSFMGAQETQYF. The CDR3 bases are TGTGCCAGCAGTTTTATGGGGGCACAAGAGACCCAGTACTTC.

A few counts support this clonotype. V and J are TRBV7-3 and TRBJ2-3, with TRBD1 matching over 9 bases. The CDR3 is 14 residues long. V was clipped by 5 bases and J by 6 bases; unmatched bases: 6. Germline V gene data show CDR1 as SGHTA and CDR2 as FQGTGA. CDR3 region: CASSKQGAGDTQYF. CDR3 nucleotide sequence: TGTGCCAGCAGCAAACAGGGGGCGGGGGATACGCAGTATTTT.

This clonotype was recorded a few times. The chain combines TRBV12-3 or TRBV12-4 with TRBJ2-7; no clear D gene. The CDR3 runs to 15 residues. V shed 2 bases and J shed 6 bases, with 17 bases lying between them. CDR3 protein: CASSLMPLTSREQYF. CDR3 DNA: TGTGCCAGCAGTTTAATGCCCTTAACGTCCCGCGAGCAGTACTTC.

The chain links TRBV7-9 to TRBJ1-1, with D possibly matching TRBD1 (5 bases). CDR3 length equals 15 residues. The germline gives CDR1 SEHNR, CDR2 FQNEAQ (reference sequence). V lost 0 bases and J lost 2, with 10 bases in between. The CDR3 reads CASSLAGAANTEAFF. CDR3 nucleotide sequence: TGTGCCAGCAGCTTAGCAGGGGCAGCCAACACTGAAGCTTTCTTT.

This clonotype was observed a handful of times. The rearrangement uses TRBV11-3 and TRBJ2-7; TRBD2 matches at 7 bases. The CDR3 extends over 13 amino acids. After removal of 4 bases from V and 3 bases from J, the junction contained 3 bases not matched to a gene. Germline V CDR1 and CDR2: SGHNT, YENEEA. The DNA of the CDR3 is TGTGCCAGCAGCTCCAGGGACTACTACGAGCAGTACTTC. This codes for CASSSRDYYEQYF.

This clonotype was observed once. The CDR3 sequence: CASRQAGRGEQYF. In DNA form, the CDR3 reads TGTGCCAGCCGTCAGGCGGGTCGAGGCGAGCAGTACTTC. The chain joins TRBV12-3 or TRBV12-4 to TRBJ2-7; D perhaps matches TRBD2 (5 bases). The CDR3 is made up of 13 amino acids. V was cut by 8 bases and J by 6 bases, with 17 bases left in between.

This clonotype was picked up one time. The chain uses TRBV28 and TRBJ2-5; no firm D call. The assigned J gene may be wrong: the sequence end matches TRBJ2-1 better. Germline loops: CDR1 MDHEN, CDR2 SYDVKM. This CDR3 has 12 residues. The CDR3 here is CASSLFGYRQFF. DNA for the CDR3: TGTGCCAGCAGTTTATTTGGCTACAGGCAGTTCTTC.

CDR3 sequence: CASSFGQGGNIQYF. The CDR3 DNA is TGCGCCAGCAGCTTCGGACAGGGGGGGAACATTCAGTACTTC. The rearrangement links TRBV5-1 to TRBJ2-4, with 10 bases lining up with TRBD1. Germline V gene sequence: CDR1 SGHRS, CDR2 YFSETQ. Trimming cost V 2 bases and J 7 bases; bases outside gene matches: 3. The CDR3 covers 14 residues.

The chain recombines TRBV4-3 with TRBJ2-1, with D possibly TRBD1 on 6 matching bases. The CDR3 contains 13 residues. Germline CDR1 reads LGHNA; CDR2 reads YSLEER. V was shortened by 6 bases and J by 3 bases, with 9 bases between the two germline ends. CDR3 residues: CASRGAGYNEQFF. The CDR3 DNA is TGCGCCAGCAGGGGGGCTGGCTACAATGAGCAGTTCTTC.

This clonotype showed up just a few times. This rearrangement joins TRBV27 to TRBJ2-7; no clear D gene. Germline V CDR1 and CDR2: MNHEY, SMNVEV (reference sequence). The CDR3 consists of 14 residues. The germline V and J ends were trimmed by 7 bases and 3 bases, with 16 bases remaining between them. CDR3 region: CASIGTTGIYEQYF. The CDR3 DNA is TGTGCCAGCATTGGAACGACGGGTATCTACGAGCAGTACTTC.

This clonotype was detected only a few times. The chain carries TRBV6-1 and TRBJ2-1; 7 nucleotides line up with TRBD1. V was pared by 4 bases and J by 4 bases, with 13 bases of the junction left unmatched. The germline CDR1 and CDR2 sequences are MNHNS and SASEGT. The length of the CDR3 is 17 residues. For the CDR3, the DNA is TGTGCCAGCAGTGGCGACAGGGAACTCCCCCCTTACAATGAGCAGTTCTTC. It is translated as CASSGDRELPPYNEQFF.

The chain joins TRBV11-3 to TRBJ2-2; TRBD2 is a possible D gene (6 bases). Trimming pared 0 bases from V and 6 bases from J, leaving 14 bases between. The CDR3 has 16 amino acids. Germline loops: CDR1 SGHNT, CDR2 YENEEA. CDR3 region: CASSLDLGEVPGELFF. CDR3 coding DNA: TGTGCCAGCAGCTTAGATCTCGGGGAGGTGCCCGGGGAGCTGTTTTTT.

This clonotype was seen a handful of times. J is TRBJ1-4 and V is TRBV7-9; possibly TRBD1 for D (5 bases). In germline, CDR1 is SEHNR, CDR2 FQNEAQ (reference sequence). The CDR3 has 17 residues. V was trimmed by 0 bases and J by 6 bases, leaving 17 bases between them. CDR3 sequence (DNA): TGTGCCAGCAGCTTAGCGTCCCCCCCGGACACGTATGAAAAACTGTTTTTT. Residues: CASSLASPPDTYEKLFF.

This clonotype was counted only a few times. The J gene is TRBJ2-5, the V gene TRBV14; a weak D match, TRBD1 (6 bases). The length of the CDR3 is 18 residues. CDR1 is SGHDN, CDR2 FVKESK, per germline. V gave up 3 bases and J gave up 0 bases, with 20 bases separating them. The CDR3 spells CASSQGDIPWGYQETQYF. The CDR3 DNA follows: TGTGCCAGCAGCCAGGGGGACATTCCCTGGGGGTACCAAGAGACCCAGTACTTC.

The sample holds a few counts of this clonotype. The chain carries TRBV6-5 and TRBJ1-4; D gene unclear. The CDR3 loop spans 14 amino acids. V dropped 10 bases and J dropped 4 bases, with 16 bases sitting between them. Germline V CDR1 and CDR2: MNHEY, SVGAGI. CDR3 in DNA: TGTGCCACAGGTCGGGCGTCCGTTAATGAAAAACTGTTTTTT. It is translated as CATGRASVNEKLFF.

This sequence joins TRBV21-1 and TRBJ2-5; TRBD2 reflects the table's D call only, with no check against the DNA. The last part of the DNA fits TRBJ2-1 better; the J call may be wrong. TRBV21-1 is noted as a pseudogene. This CDR3 region has 14 residues. CDR3 DNA sequence: TGTGCCAGCAGCAAAGAGTCGGGGTGTTGGGAGCAGTTCTTC. The encoded protein is CASSKESGCWEQFF.

This clonotype was counted only a few times. The V and J genes are TRBV20-1 and TRBJ1-2; possible D gene TRBD1, 5 bases. The V end lost 1 base, the J end lost 8 bases, and 11 bases lay between the germline ends. The CDR3 loop spans 12 amino acids. The V gene's germline CDR1 is DFQATT and CDR2 SNEGSKA (reference sequence). The CDR3 loop is CSARAGREGYTF. The CDR3 coding sequence is TGCAGTGCTAGAGCGGGGCGTGAGGGCTACACCTTC.

The chain uses TRBV4-2 and TRBJ2-1; D is possibly TRBD1 or TRBD2 (5 bases each). This CDR3 is built from 15 residues. Trimming pared 3 bases from V and 4 bases from J, leaving 13 bases between. Germline CDR1 LGHNA, CDR2 YNFKEQ. CDR3 residues: CASSQSGPPYNEQFF. CDR3 coding DNA: TGTGCCAGCAGCCAGTCGGGACCACCATACAATGAGCAGTTCTTC.

The rearrangement joins TRBV20-1 to TRBJ2-7, with 8 bases lining up with TRBD1. The CDR3 length is 17 residues. The germline CDR1 and CDR2 sequences are DFQATT and SNEGSKA (reference sequence). The J segment lost 2 bases and the V segment lost 8 bases, leaving 20 bases of the junction unmatched. The CDR3 spells CSTTYPMGQEGPYEQYF. The CDR3 coding sequence is TGCAGTACCACGTATCCCATGGGACAGGAAGGCCCCTACGAGCAGTACTTC.

This clonotype was seen a few times. V usage is TRBV10-3 and J usage is TRBJ1-1; 8 bases agree with TRBD1. Germline loops: CDR1 ENHRY, CDR2 SYGVKD. V gave up 3 bases and J gave up 1 base; unmatched junction bases: 13. The CDR3 contains 18 residues. The chain's CDR3 is CAISDPGQGAPGNTEAFF. CDR3 DNA: TGTGCCATCAGTGACCCGGGGCAGGGGGCCCCTGGGAACACTGAAGCTTTCTTT.

The rearrangement uses TRBV29-1 and TRBJ2-7; the D call may be TRBD1 or TRBD2 (5 bases each). The V gene's germline CDR1 is SQVTM and CDR2 ANQGSEA. CDR3 size: 13 residues. The ends were cut back, 3 bases at V and 4 bases at J, with 13 bases in the middle. DNA of the CDR3: TGCAGCGTTGACGGGGCCGGAGGATACGAGCAGTACTTC. It is translated as CSVDGAGGYEQYF.

The rearrangement links TRBV7-2 to TRBJ2-7, with 8 bases that match TRBD1. The CDR3 has 18 amino acids. Trimming cost V 1 base and J 6 bases; bases outside gene matches: 17. From germline, CDR1 is SGHTA and CDR2 FQGNSA. DNA of the CDR3: TGTGCCAGCAGCTTAGGTTTAAGAGGGGACAGGTCGCCTTTCGAGCAGTACTTC. Translation gives CASSLGLRGDRSPFEQYF.

This clonotype has a handful of counts. This sequence joins TRBV13 and TRBJ1-4; D may be TRBD1 (5 bases). The CDR3 has 14 amino acids. Trimming shortened V by 3 bases and J by 8 bases, and 13 bases separated the two germline ends. CDR1 PRHDT and CDR2 FYEKMQ come from the germline V gene (reference sequence). The CDR3 reads CASSFGGSREKLFF. CDR3 DNA sequence: TGTGCCAGCAGCTTTGGGGGGAGTCGGGAAAAACTGTTTTTT.

This clonotype was seen only a few times. The genes are TRBV3-1 and TRBJ2-5; perhaps D is TRBD1 or TRBD2 (5 bases each). The DNA end favors TRBJ2-1, so the J call may be wrong. This CDR3 comprises 14 residues. Germline V lookup: CDR1 LGHDT, CDR2 YNNKEL (reference sequence). The CDR3 nucleotides read TGTGCCAGCAGCCAGGGGGACCTAGGCAATGAGCAGTTCTTC. It yields the protein CASSQGDLGNEQFF.

There are a few counts of this clonotype. The chain couples TRBV7-8 to TRBJ1-2; D is perhaps TRBD1 (5 bases). V was cut by 0 bases and J by 4 bases, with 12 bases left in between. The germline V gene has CDR1 SGHVS and CDR2 FQNEAQ. The CDR3 runs 15 residues. The CDR3 nucleotides are TGTGCCAGCAGCTTAGCGCAGGGAGGGGCCTATGGCTACACCTTC. Its protein product is CASSLAQGGAYGYTF.

With respect to this clonotype: One junction end does not reproduce the germline sequence, and a read error may be involved. This sequence joins TRBV7-7 and TRBJ2-3; D may be TRBD2 (6 bases). Germline CDR1 and CDR2: SSHAT and FNYEAQ (reference sequence). The CDR3 is made up of 13 amino acids. The CDR3 DNA is TGTGCTAGCAGCTTAGGAGGGGTCGGTACGCAGTATTTT. Amino acids: CASSLGGVGTQYF.

V and J are TRBV7-9 and TRBJ2-1; TRBD2 aligns across 8 bases. In germline, CDR1 is SEHNR, CDR2 FQNEAQ (reference sequence). V lost 5 bases, J lost 0 bases, and 9 bases stayed unmatched. The CDR3 has 17 amino acids. In nucleotides, the CDR3 is TGTGCCAGCAGCCCCCGACTAGCGCTAAACTCCTACAATGAGCAGTTCTTC. This gives the protein CASSPRLALNSYNEQFF.

This chain joins TRBV29-1 and TRBJ1-4; D remains ambiguous. Germline V gene data show CDR1 as SQVTM and CDR2 as ANQGSEA. The CDR3 runs 13 residues. Trimming cost V 7 bases and J 6 bases, with 15 bases left between them. CDR3 residues: CSALRELDEKLFF. DNA for the CDR3: TGCAGCGCACTCCGGGAGTTGGATGAAAAACTGTTTTTT.